This T cell receptor (beta chain) originates from a study of blood T cell repertoires in COVID-19. Study-level information: Samples of COVID-19 (acute and convalescent) were obtained from the United States, Italy and Spain. PBMCs, B-cell-depleted T cells, or T cells provided the cDNA or gDNA that made up the material.

Original data processing: By means of reference gene primer amplification, nucleated cell counts were estimated. The protocol was immunoSEQ multiplex PCR, while the TCRdb copy is restricted to in-frame clones and leaves out a portion. V, J and clone size were drawn from that table, and D and trimming were deduced from the DNA. This sample has roughly 16,000 clones, with roughly four fifths found just once. CDR3 length equals 17 residues. V was clipped by 1 base and J by 6 bases; unmatched bases: 9. Germline CDR1 and CDR2: MGHRA and YSYEKL. This clone came up a few times. The receptor was isolated from an elderly man with active COVID-19. This chain uses TRBV4-1 with TRBJ2-1; 10 positions agree with TRBD2. The specimen sequenced was peripheral blood. CDR3 loop: CASSQVSPSGSPNEQFF. Here the CDR3 DNA reads TGCGCCAGCAGCCAAGTATCTCCTAGCGGGAGCCCCAATGAGCAGTTCTTC.